This TCR beta chain was recorded in a study of regulatory T cells in long-lasting Graves disease. From germline, CDR1 is MNHEY and CDR2 SMNVEV (reference sequence). Trimming cost V 4 bases and J 2 bases; bases outside gene matches: 8. This CDR3 region has 18 residues. Findings and caveats of the study: There were preferences for TRBV28, TRBJ1-2 and TRBJ2-5 in persistent disease.

According to the study, TCR beta libraries were built with iRepertoire HTBI primers and CDR3-region Arm-PCR. Methods used by the authors: About 60 TRBV and about 15 TRBJ segments were identified across samples. MiXCR was run by TCRdb on the multiplex PCR reads, yielding one entry per CDR3 protein. In this record, the V and J calls reflect TCRdb's handling and not the investigators' own analysis. In the table there are 300,000 to 400,000 distinct CDR3 sequences, about 20% of which are singletons. This clonotype has a handful of counts. The antigen is not known. The time point: persistent/refractory GD, antithyroid drugs over 5 years with positive TRAb. PBMCs provided the RNA from which the TCR library was made.

This TCR came from a female donor with Graves disease. The sample in question was peripheral blood mononuclear cells (PBMCs), obtained when the disease was refractory, from a patient treated with antithyroid drugs. This chain connects TRBV27 to TRBJ2-7; 16 bases fit TRBD2. CDR3 in amino acids: CASSYALGTSGRAYEQYF. Written as DNA, the CDR3 is TGTGCCAGCAGTTATGCACTCGGGACTAGCGGGAGGGCCTACGAGCAGTACTTC.